This is a list of T cell receptor beta chains from one sample in a study of blood T cell repertoires in COVID-19. Clones were sequenced by immunoSEQ multiplex PCR, and TCRdb holds only the in-frame ones, with some missing. There are roughly 150,000 clones in the sample; around 74% occur only once, and less than 4.5% lies in the top ten. Sequenced material: peripheral blood. These receptors originate from a woman of 80 years or more with acute or convalescent COVID-19. CDR3s include the opening cysteine and the closing phenylalanine or tryptophan. The D gene is left open where the match is weak. Part of the rows lack a size; the others show once, few, many or a class for expanded clones.

few	TRBV7-9	TRBD2	TRBJ2-3	TGTGCCAGCAGCTTAGGGCTAGCGGGGGGCCACACAGATACGCAGTATTTT	CASSLGLAGGHTDTQYF
NA	TRBV5-8	TRBD1	TRBJ1-1	TGTGCCAGCAGCCACGGACAGGGTAACACTGAAGCTTTCTTT	CASSHGQGNTEAFF
NA	TRBV3-1/TRBV3-2	NA	TRBJ2-7	TGTGCCAGCAGCCAAGAGAATAGGAGACTGACCCTACGGGAGCAGTACTTC	CASSQENRRLTLREQYF
NA	TRBV30	TRBD2	TRBJ2-5	TGTGCCTGGAGTGTTGCTAGCGGGAGTCGGGAGACCCAGTACTTC	CAWSVASGSRETQYF
NA	TRBV6-5	TRBD1	TRBJ1-6	TGTGCCAGCAGTTACCAAATCGGGACAGCGAATTCACCCCTCCACTTT	CASSYQIGTANSPLHF
NA	TRBV18	NA	TRBJ2-4	TGTGCCAGCTCACCTGGCTCAATATACAAAAACATTCAGTACTTC	CASSPGSIYKNIQYF
NA	TRBV25-1	NA	TRBJ1-1	TGTGCCAGCAGTGAATATGGGTCACAGTTAAACACTGAAGCTTTCTTT	CASSEYGSQLNTEAFF
NA	TRBV27	NA	TRBJ2-1	TGTGCCAGCAGTTTCGGGATCTCTTCCTACAATGAGCAGTTCTTC	CASSFGISSYNEQFF
NA	TRBV5-8	NA	TRBJ2-7	TGTGCCAGCAGCTTGGAGACCCAAAAGACTCACTTC	CASSLETQKTHF
NA	TRBV30	NA	TRBJ1-1	TGTGCCTGGAAAAGGCAGGAGAACACTGAAGCTTTCTTT	CAWKRQENTEAFF
NA	TRBV19	TRBD1	TRBJ2-2	TGTGCCAGTAGTATATATTCCGGGACAGGGAACACCGGGGAGCTGTTTTTT	CASSIYSGTGNTGELFF
NA	TRBV27	NA	TRBJ1-2	TGTGCCAGCAGTTTAAGGGGAGGGTATGGCTACACCTTC	CASSLRGGYGYTF
NA	TRBV5-1	NA	TRBJ2-2	TGCGCCAGCTCCAGACTTTTTAGCACCGGGGAGCTGTTTTTT	CASSRLFSTGELFF
NA	TRBV6-2/TRBV6-3	NA	TRBJ1-1	TGTGCCAGCAGTTACTCTATATATAGTCTGAACACTGAAGCTTTCTTT	CASSYSIYSLNTEAFF
NA	TRBV19	NA	TRBJ2-7	TGTGCCAGTAGTCGCTCAAGGGGATCCGAGCAGTACTTC	CASSRSRGSEQYF
medium-sized	TRBV9	TRBD2	TRBJ2-5	TGTGCCAGCAGCCCTCTAGGGACTAGCGGGCAAGAGACCCAGTACTTC	CASSPLGTSGQETQYF
few	TRBV18	TRBD1	TRBJ2-7	TGTGCCAGCTCAAGAGCAGGGGGCTCCTACGAGCAGTACTTC	CASSRAGGSYEQYF
few	TRBV27	NA	TRBJ1-2	TGTGCCAGCAGGGGCAACTATGGCTACACCTTC	CASRGNYGYTF
NA	TRBV30	NA	TRBJ1-5	TGTGCCTGGACGAGGGGAGGGAGCAATCAGCCCCAGCATTTT	CAWTRGGSNQPQHF
once	TRBV9	NA	TRBJ1-1	TGTGCCAGCAGCGGACAGCCGAACACTGAAGCTTTCTTT	CASSGQPNTEAFF
NA	TRBV18	TRBD1	TRBJ1-5	TGTGCCAGCTCACCGGGACAGGGGGCACAGCCCCAGCATTTT	CASSPGQGAQPQHF
NA	TRBV7-9	TRBD1	TRBJ2-5	TGTGCCAGCAGCTCCGGGACAGGTGGGGGGGAGACCCAGTACTTC	CASSSGTGGGETQYF
NA	TRBV14	NA	TRBJ2-3	TGTGCCAGCAGCCAAAGCTTGGCAGAGGGCTTAGATACGCAGTATTTT	CASSQSLAEGLDTQYF
NA	TRBV25-1	NA	TRBJ2-4	TGTGCCAGCAGTGAATATGGTGGAAGCAGGACCAAAAACATTCAGTACTTC	CASSEYGGSRTKNIQYF
NA	TRBV6-4	TRBD1	TRBJ1-2	TGTGCCAGCAGTGTCTCCTTCGGACAGGAATATGGCTACACCTTC	CASSVSFGQEYGYTF
once	TRBV7-8	TRBD1	TRBJ1-5	TGTGCCAGCAGCTTAGCTCCCGGGACAGGGAACAATCAGCCCCAGCATTTT	CASSLAPGTGNNQPQHF
NA	TRBV19	TRBD1	TRBJ2-7	TGTGCCAGTAGTATAGATGGTACGGGACAGGGGTACCCCGAGCAGTACTTC	CASSIDGTGQGYPEQYF
NA	TRBV9	NA	TRBJ1-1	TGTGCCAGCAGCGTTAACAGTGAATTGAACACTGAAGCTTTCTTT	CASSVNSELNTEAFF
NA	TRBV6-5	TRBD1	TRBJ2-3	TGTGCCAGCAGTTACTCGGGACAGGGCTTGGCAGATACGCAGTATTTT	CASSYSGQGLADTQYF
NA	TRBV6-1	TRBD2	TRBJ2-3	TGTGCCAGCAGGGAAACCTATAGCGGGAGGCCCCGTGCTAGCACAGATACGCAGTATTTT	CASRETYSGRPRASTDTQYF
NA	TRBV2	NA	TRBJ1-1	TGTGCCAGCAGTGAATCCGCGACGTTCGGGTACGCTGAAGCTTTCTTT	CASSESATFGYAEAFF
few	TRBV7-9	NA	TRBJ1-1	TGTGCCAGCAGCCACGGCAGGGGTGAAGCTTTCTTT	CASSHGRGEAFF
NA	TRBV6-5	TRBD1	TRBJ2-5	TGTGCCAGCAGAAGGATAACGACAGGGGTTGAGACCCAGTACTTC	CASRRITTGVETQYF
NA	TRBV7-8	TRBD1	TRBJ2-7	TGTGCCAGCAGCTCCCAGGGACAGGGGTTCGGGGAGCAGTACTTC	CASSSQGQGFGEQYF
NA	TRBV7-2	NA	TRBJ1-5	TGTGCCAGCAGCCCCCAAAGCGATCAGCCCCAGCATTTT	CASSPQSDQPQHF
NA	TRBV7-2	TRBD2	TRBJ2-3	TGTGCCAGCAGCTTAGAGGGTAGCGGGGGGATGGGTACGCAGTATTTT	CASSLEGSGGMGTQYF
NA	TRBV19	TRBD1	TRBJ2-7	TGTGCCAGTAGTACAACTGGGACAGGGAGAAACGAGCAGTACTTC	CASSTTGTGRNEQYF
NA	TRBV14	NA	TRBJ1-2	TGTGCCAGCAGCCAAGATCGAGGGGGGGGCTATGGCTACACCTTC	CASSQDRGGGYGYTF
NA	TRBV21-1	NA	TRBJ1-4	TGTGCCAGCAGCAAAACACAGCCGAATCCGAGGGTAGAAAAACTGTTTTTT	CASSKTQPNPRVEKLFF
NA	TRBV27	TRBD1	TRBJ1-2	TGTGCCAGCAGTCGCATCTCGGGACAGATTATTGGCTACACCTTC	CASSRISGQIIGYTF
NA	TRBV7-2	NA	TRBJ1-5	TGTGCCAGCAGCACTAGCGAACAGGTTGGGCCCCAGCATTTT	CASSTSEQVGPQHF